This T cell receptor (beta chain) is drawn from a study of identical twins. This clonotype was counted at least ten times. One entry per CDR3 protein, called by TCRdb with MiXCR from the 5' RACE reads. The sample lists about 190,000 distinct CDR3 sequences; approximately 16% were seen once. The CDR3 consists of 14 residues. V was pared by 6 bases and J by 7 bases, with 8 bases of the junction left unmatched. The sample was also linked to a second study, of T cells expressing NK-cell markers.

The receptor comes from a woman aged 18-35 years in good health. Sequencing input: CD8+ T cells sorted from blood. V gene TRBV12-3 or TRBV12-4 combines with J gene TRBJ2-1; 8 nucleotides align to TRBD2. CDR3 DNA: TGTGCCAGCAGCCGACCGGGGGGGGGGAATGAGCAGTTCTTC. Translation gives CASSRPGGGNEQFF.